This T cell receptor (beta chain) is from a study of T cell repertoires in cytomegalovirus infection. TCRdb re-called the reads through MiXCR, storing one row per CDR3 protein. This sample carries 300,000 or so distinct CDR3 sequences, approximately 25% of them seen once, and the ten largest clones take 10% to 15%. V was trimmed by 5 bases and J by 7 bases, leaving 12 bases between them. Germline assignment: CDR1 SGHTA and CDR2 FQGNSA. The CDR3 is 12 amino acids. This clonotype was detected many times. What it binds is not known. The specimen was cultured PBMCs, collected from culture after CMV antigen stimulation. The receptor comes from a human donor in good health (CMV status not recorded). Some clones in this sample may be carry-over from other donors' samples. V and J are TRBV7-2 and TRBJ2-7, with D perhaps TRBD1 (6 bases). The CDR3 DNA reads as TGTGCCAGCAGCCTCCAGGGGTATGAGCAGTACTTC. Protein: CASSLQGYEQYF.